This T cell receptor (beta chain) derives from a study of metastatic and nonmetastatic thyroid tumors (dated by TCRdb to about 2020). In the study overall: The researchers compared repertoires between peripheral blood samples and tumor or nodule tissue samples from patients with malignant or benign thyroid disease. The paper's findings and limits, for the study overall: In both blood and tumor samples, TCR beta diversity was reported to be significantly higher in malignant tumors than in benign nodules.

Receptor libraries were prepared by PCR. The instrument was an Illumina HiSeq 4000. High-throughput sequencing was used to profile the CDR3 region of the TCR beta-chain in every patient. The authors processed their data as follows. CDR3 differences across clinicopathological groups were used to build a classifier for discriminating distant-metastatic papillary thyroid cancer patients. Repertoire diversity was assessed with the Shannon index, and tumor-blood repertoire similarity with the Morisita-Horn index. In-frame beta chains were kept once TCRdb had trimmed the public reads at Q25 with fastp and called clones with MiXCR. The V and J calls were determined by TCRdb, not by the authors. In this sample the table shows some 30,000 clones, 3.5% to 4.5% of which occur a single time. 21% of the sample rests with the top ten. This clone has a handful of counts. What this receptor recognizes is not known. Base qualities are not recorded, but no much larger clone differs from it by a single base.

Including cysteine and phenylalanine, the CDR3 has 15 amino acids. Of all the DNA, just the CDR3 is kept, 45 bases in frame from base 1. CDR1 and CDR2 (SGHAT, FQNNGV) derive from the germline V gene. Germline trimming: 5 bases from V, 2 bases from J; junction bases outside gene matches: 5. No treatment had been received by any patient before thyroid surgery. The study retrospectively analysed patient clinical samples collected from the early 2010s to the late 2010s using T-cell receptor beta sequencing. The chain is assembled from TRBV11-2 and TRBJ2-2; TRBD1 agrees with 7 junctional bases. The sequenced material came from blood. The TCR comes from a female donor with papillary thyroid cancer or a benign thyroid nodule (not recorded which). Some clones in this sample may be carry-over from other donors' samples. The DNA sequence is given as TGTGCCAGCAGCCGAAACAGGGGAAACACCGGGGAGCTGTTTTTT. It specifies CASSRNRGNTGELFF.